What follows is one TCR beta chain and its context. Its target is unknown. Measured with immunoSEQ multiplex PCR; TCRdb has only the in-frame clones, and not every one. This sample has around 64,000 clones, with about nine tenths found just once. Researchers took blood at baseline, on cycle 4 day 1, and on cycle 7 day 1. The data are from a study of OX40 agonist ivuxolimab in advanced cancers. About the study: The eligibility criteria allowed prior anti-PD-1, anti-PD-L1 or anti-CTLA-4 therapy, and 30% to 40% had some. Study-level findings and limits: Clonal expansion from baseline to week 6 occurred in both CD4+ and CD8+ T cells. More expanded clones were found, on average, in CD8+ than in CD4+ T cells.

This TCR was sampled from an adult with an advanced solid tumor such as melanoma, head and neck, liver or kidney cancer. The source was CD4+ or CD8+ T cells sorted from blood, collected in a trial of the OX40 agonist ivuxolimab.

Written as DNA, the CDR3 is TGCGCCAGCAGCTTGGGGTTGACGCAGAACACTGAAGCTTTCTTT. It is translated as CASSLGLTQNTEAFF. J is TRBJ1-1 and V is TRBV5-1, with D unresolved. The germline gives CDR1 SGHRS, CDR2 YFSETQ. The length of the CDR3 is 15 residues. Deletions cut 0 bases from V and 1 base from J, with 10 bases between. The full variable domain, completed using reference TRBV5-1 and TRBJ1-1, is KAGVTQTPRYLIKTRGQQVTLSCSPISGHRSVSWYQQTPGQGLQFLFEYFSETQRNKGNFPGRFSGRQFSNSRSEMNVSTLELGDSALYLCASSLGLTQNTEAFFGQGTRLTVV.